Listed here are 9 T cell receptor beta chains from one sample, sequenced in a study of shared clonotypes between healthy human individuals. Only in-frame clones appear in the TCRdb table, and some are missing; sequencing was by immunoSEQ multiplex PCR. The table shows about 2,100,000 clones, with 90% to 95% occurring only once. CD45RO-negative, CCR7-positively selected cells formed the naive CD8 fraction, excluding terminally differentiated effector memory CD45RA+ cells. What was sequenced was naive CD8+ T cells from PBMCs. The receptors were gathered from a man aged 18-30 years in good health. Some clones in this sample may be carry-over from other donors' samples.

V is TRBV27 and J is TRBJ1-1; no definite D call. The CDR3 contains 14 residues. Trimming shortened V by 0 bases and J by 6 bases, and 11 bases separated the two germline ends. The V gene's germline CDR1 is MNHEY and CDR2 SMNVEV (reference sequence). The CDR3 is CASSLSSQYSEAFF. CDR3 nucleotide sequence: TGTGCCAGCAGTTTATCCTCACAGTACTCTGAAGCTTTCTTT.

This clone was recorded only once. The chain couples TRBV6-1 to TRBJ1-2; D call uncertain. CDR1 is MNHNS and CDR2 is SASEGT in the germline V gene. This CDR3 comprises 13 residues. V lost 7 bases and J 2 bases, leaving 11 bases between the germline ends. The CDR3 DNA reads as TGTGCCAGCACTTTACATTCAAACTATGGCTACACCTTC. This codes for CASTLHSNYGYTF.

The V gene is TRBV9, the J gene TRBJ2-2, with 7 bases lining up with TRBD1. Trimming cost V 2 bases and J 3 bases; bases outside gene matches: 10. The CDR3 totals 17 residues. Germline assignment: CDR1 SGDLS and CDR2 YYNGEE. The CDR3 region has the DNA TGTGCCAGCAGCGTGACAGGGCGAGGGTTAGACACCGGGGAGCTGTTTTTT. Protein: CASSVTGRGLDTGELFF.

CDR3 amino acids: CSVLQDYGYTF. The DNA for the CDR3 is TGCAGCGTTCTACAGGACTATGGCTACACCTTC. The rearrangement links TRBV29-1 to TRBJ1-2; a possible D gene is TRBD1 (5 bases). V was shortened by 5 bases and J by 3 bases, with 7 bases between the two germline ends. The CDR3 covers 11 residues. Germline values: CDR1 SQVTM, CDR2 ANQGSEA.

This clone was counted a single time. The CDR3 protein is CASSLEFSYNEQFF. CDR3 coding DNA: TGTGCCAGCAGCTTGGAATTCTCCTACAATGAGCAGTTCTTC. The rearrangement links TRBV5-6 to TRBJ2-1, with D uncertain. The CDR3 spans 14 residues. The V end was cut by 0 bases, the J end by 0 bases, with 4 bases between. From germline, CDR1 is SGHDT and CDR2 YYEEEE. Looking up the rest from reference TRBV5-6 and TRBJ2-1 gives the full variable domain: DAGVTQSPTHLIKTRGQQVTLRCSPKSGHDTVSWYQQALGQGPQFIFQYYEEEERQRGNFPDRFSGHQFPNYSSELNVNALLLGDSALYLCASSLEFSYNEQFFGPGTRLTVL.

The V call is TRBV21-1, the J call TRBJ2-1; the table's D call, TRBD2, has no DNA check behind it. TRBV21-1 is described as a pseudogene. This CDR3 comprises 15 residues. CDR3 sequence (DNA): TGTGCCAGCAGCAGTAGAGCGGGGCTATACAATGAGCAGTTCTTC. It translates to CASSSRAGLYNEQFF.

The chain employs TRBV11-2 and TRBJ2-2, with a tentative D call TRBD1 (5 bases). The germline V gene encodes CDR1 SGHAT and CDR2 FQNNGV. Trimming removed 2 bases from V and 0 bases from J, with 13 bases in between. This CDR3 comprises 17 residues. CDR3 DNA sequence: TGTGCCAGCAGCTTATGGCCAGGGCTGGCGAACACCGGGGAGCTGTTTTTT. It is translated as CASSLWPGLANTGELFF.

The table lists this clone with a count of one. The V call is TRBV18, the J call TRBJ2-5; 7 bases map to TRBD2. Germline V gene data show CDR1 as KGHSH and CDR2 as LQKENI. J gave up 5 bases and V 5 bases, and 5 bases lay outside the gene matches. The CDR3 contains 13 residues. CDR3 loop: CASSAGRLETQYF. The CDR3 DNA follows: TGTGCCAGCTCAGCCGGGAGGTTGGAGACCCAGTACTTC.

The chain carries TRBV28 and TRBJ2-4, with 7 positions matching TRBD1. The V gene's germline CDR1 is MDHEN and CDR2 SYDVKM. The ends lost 2 bases at V and 7 bases at J; junction bases unmatched: 8. CDR3 length: 15 amino acids. The CDR3 sequence is CASSLVRGGGNIQYF. In nucleotides, the CDR3 is TGTGCCAGCAGTTTAGTACGAGGGGGCGGGAACATTCAGTACTTC.